This T cell receptor beta chain was captured in a study of T cells in localized non-small cell lung cancer. General study results and limits: Adjacent lung tissue had a median about 58 of the top 100 clones found in the tumor. Greater blood T cell density accompanied longer overall survival. Multi-region tumor sequencing was not done, so intratumor heterogeneity could not be excluded. Uninvolved nearby lung showed the greatest T cell clonality, exceeding that found in tumor.

TCRdb's table, derived via immunoSEQ multiplex PCR, lists solely in-frame clones and lacks some. In the table there are roughly 48,000 clones, about 78% of which are singletons. Germline V CDR1 and CDR2: MGHRA, YSYEKL. Unmatched junction bases numbered 2, after V lost 1 base and J lost 2 bases. This CDR3 contains 15 residues. Note on this clone: Its specificity is unknown.

This sequence originates from a woman aged 35 to 70 with stage II lung adenocarcinoma. The rearrangement links TRBV4-1 to TRBJ1-1, with 9 bases aligning to TRBD1. This specimen consisted of PBMCs, obtained before any cancer treatment. The CDR3: CASSQGDRANTEAFF. For the CDR3, the DNA is TGCGCCAGCAGCCAAGGGGACAGGGCTAACACTGAAGCTTTCTTT.